This is a list of T cell receptor beta chains from one sample in a study of technical replicates of blood from a few donors. Generated by immunoSEQ multiplex PCR, the TCRdb table keeps only in-frame clones and is missing some. This table has 60,000 to 75,000 clones, roughly 89% appearing once. Material: PBMCs. All receptors come from a human donor in good health. Some clones in this sample may be carry-over from other donors' samples. CDR3s include the opening cysteine and the closing phenylalanine or tryptophan. Fields, in order: V gene, clone size, J gene, D gene, CDR3 protein, CDR3 DNA. D genes are given only for firm matches. Size tells how often a clone was seen (once, few, many) or the class of an expanded clone, and some rows leave it out.

>TRBV29-1|NA|TRBJ1-2|NA
CSVGDRKDYGYTF
TGCAGCGTCGGAGACAGGAAGGACTATGGCTACACCTTC
>TRBV7-3|NA|TRBJ2-2|NA
CASSLGSGRGTTGELFF
TGTGCCAGCAGCTTAGGGTCCGGAAGGGGGACGACCGGGGAGCTGTTTTTT
>TRBV5-1|NA|TRBJ2-5|NA
CASSPGDQETQYF
TGCGCCAGCAGTCCCGGGGACCAAGAGACCCAGTACTTC
>TRBV19|NA|TRBJ1-1|TRBD1
CASSTDRAVMNTEAFF
TGTGCCAGTAGTACGGACAGGGCGGTAATGAACACTGAAGCTTTCTTT
>TRBV11-2|NA|TRBJ2-3|TRBD2
CASSLIAGAADTQYF
TGTGCCAGCAGCCTTATAGCGGGAGCTGCGGATACGCAGTATTTT
>TRBV5-1|NA|TRBJ2-7|TRBD2
CASSFKPGGEQYF
TGCGCCAGCAGCTTCAAACCCGGGGGGGAGCAGTACTTC
>TRBV4-1|NA|TRBJ2-7|NA
CASSQLADSTYEQYF
TGCGCCAGCAGCCAATTGGCGGACTCAACCTACGAGCAGTACTTC
>TRBV5-8|NA|TRBJ2-7|NA
CASSWGPLEQYF
TGTGCCAGCAGTTGGGGGCCCCTCGAGCAGTACTTC
>TRBV19|NA|TRBJ2-7|NA
CASSIDSNSGPSGEQYF
TGTGCCAGTAGTATAGATTCCAATTCCGGGCCATCGGGGGAGCAGTACTTC
>TRBV7-8|NA|TRBJ1-4|NA
CASSPVTSQNEKLFF
TGTGCCAGCAGCCCAGTCACATCACAGAATGAAAAACTGTTTTTT
>TRBV9|NA|TRBJ1-6|NA
CASSGSNSPLHF
TGTGCCAGCAGCGGGAGTAATTCACCCCTCCACTTT
>TRBV6-5|NA|TRBJ2-7|TRBD1
CASGYWTGTYEQYF
TGTGCCAGCGGCTATTGGACAGGTACCTACGAGCAGTACTTC
>TRBV18|NA|TRBJ1-2|NA
CASSPSGDRYYGYTF
TGTGCCAGCTCACCATCCGGGGATCGGTACTATGGCTACACCTTC
>TRBV10-3|NA|TRBJ2-1|TRBD2
CAISSGGYNEQFF
TGTGCCATCAGCTCGGGGGGGTACAATGAGCAGTTCTTC
>TRBV18|NA|TRBJ1-5|NA
CASSPRTDSNQPQHF
TGTGCCAGCTCCCCCAGAACAGATAGCAATCAGCCCCAGCATTTT
>TRBV30|NA|TRBJ2-7|TRBD2
CACSLAGGVYQYF
TGTGCCTGTTCGCTAGCGGGAGGGGTCTATCAGTACTTC
>TRBV11-2|NA|TRBJ1-1|NA
CASSLSGFTEAFF
TGTGCCAGCAGCTTATCAGGGTTCACTGAAGCTTTCTTT
>TRBV4-2|NA|TRBJ2-1|NA
CASSQDLLVPYNEQFF
TGTGCCAGCAGCCAAGATTTACTTGTGCCCTACAATGAGCAGTTCTTC
>TRBV11-2|once|TRBJ2-3|TRBD2
CASSNRPGLAPDTQYF
TGTGCCAGCAGCAACCGTCCGGGACTAGCGCCAGATACGCAGTATTTT
>TRBV5-6|NA|TRBJ2-3|TRBD2
CASSTGLAGGHTQYF
TGTGCCAGCAGCACCGGACTAGCGGGGGGACATACGCAGTATTTT
>TRBV6-6|NA|TRBJ2-7|TRBD2
CASSRTSGYEQYF
TGTGCCAGCAGTAGGACTAGTGGATACGAGCAGTACTTC
>TRBV5-1|NA|TRBJ2-7|NA
CASSLGQRRAGAGEQYF
TGCGCCAGCAGCTTGGGACAGCGCAGGGCAGGGGCGGGCGAGCAGTACTTC
>TRBV7-2|once|TRBJ2-2|NA
CASGGASGELFF
TGTGCCAGCGGTGGGGCCTCGGGGGAGCTGTTTTTT
>TRBV11-2|NA|TRBJ2-7|TRBD2
CASSRERTRYEQYF
TGTGCCAGCAGCCGGGAGAGGACTAGATACGAGCAGTACTTC
>TRBV7-9|once|TRBJ2-7|NA
CASSPTGTYEQYF
TGTGCCAGCAGCCCGACAGGTACCTACGAGCAGTACTTC
>TRBV7-9|NA|TRBJ2-2|NA
CASSLRATGELFF
TGTGCCAGCAGCTTACGAGCTACCGGGGAGCTGTTTTTT
>TRBV11-3|NA|TRBJ1-1|TRBD1
CASSYRGDSEAFF
TGTGCCAGCAGCTACAGGGGGGACTCGGAAGCTTTCTTT
>TRBV6-6|NA|TRBJ2-5|TRBD2
CASTLGTREETQYF
TGTGCCAGCACCCTAGGGACTAGGGAAGAGACCCAGTACTTC